This T cell receptor (beta chain) was identified during a study of blood T cell repertoires in COVID-19. Study summary: In each case, the material was cDNA or gDNA derived from T cells, B-cell-depleted T cells, or PBMCs.

Data came from immunoSEQ multiplex PCR; TCRdb stores just in-frame clones and leaves some out. This table has about 170,000 clones, 85% appearing once. Seattle-derived patients entered the study during active infection and were followed longitudinally. The ends lost 2 bases at V and 7 bases at J; junction bases unmatched: 6. The CDR3 is 13 residues long. Germline CDR1 SGHRS, CDR2 YFSETQ. The chain carries TRBV5-1 and TRBJ2-7; 7 nucleotides line up with TRBD2. The sample taken for sequencing was peripheral blood. The sequence was collected from a woman older than 75 with COVID-19, enrolled during active disease. The CDR3 sequence: CASSLPGEGEQYF. For the CDR3, the DNA is TGCGCCAGCAGCTTACCGGGGGAGGGGGAGCAGTACTTC.